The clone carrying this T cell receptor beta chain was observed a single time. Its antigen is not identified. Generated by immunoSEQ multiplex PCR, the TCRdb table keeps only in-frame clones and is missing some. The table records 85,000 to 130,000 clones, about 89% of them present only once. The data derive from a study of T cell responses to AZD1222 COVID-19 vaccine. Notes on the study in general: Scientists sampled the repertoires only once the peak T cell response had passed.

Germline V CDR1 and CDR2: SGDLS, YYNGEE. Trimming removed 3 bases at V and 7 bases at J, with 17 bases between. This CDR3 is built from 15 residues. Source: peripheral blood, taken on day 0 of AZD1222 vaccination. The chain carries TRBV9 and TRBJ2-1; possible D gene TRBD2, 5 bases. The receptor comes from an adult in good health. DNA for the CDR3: TGTGCCAGCAGCGGCAGCGGAGACTATAGGAATGAGCAGTTCTTC. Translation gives CASSGSGDYRNEQFF.